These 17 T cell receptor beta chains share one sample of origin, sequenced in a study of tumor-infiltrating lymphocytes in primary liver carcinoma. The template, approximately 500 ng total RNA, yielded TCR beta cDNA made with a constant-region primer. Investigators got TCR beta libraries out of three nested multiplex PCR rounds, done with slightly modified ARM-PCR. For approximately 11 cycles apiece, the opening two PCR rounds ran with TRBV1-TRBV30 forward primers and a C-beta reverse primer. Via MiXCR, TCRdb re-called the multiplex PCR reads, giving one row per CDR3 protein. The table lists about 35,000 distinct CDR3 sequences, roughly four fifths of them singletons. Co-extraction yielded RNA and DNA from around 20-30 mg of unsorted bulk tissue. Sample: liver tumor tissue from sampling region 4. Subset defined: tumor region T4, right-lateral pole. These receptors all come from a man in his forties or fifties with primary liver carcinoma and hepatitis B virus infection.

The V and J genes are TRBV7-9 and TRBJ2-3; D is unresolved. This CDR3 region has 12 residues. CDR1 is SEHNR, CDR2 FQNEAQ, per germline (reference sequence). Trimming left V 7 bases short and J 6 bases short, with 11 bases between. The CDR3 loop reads CASNVFTDTQYF. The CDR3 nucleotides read TGTGCCAGCAACGTGTTCACTGATACGCAGTATTTT. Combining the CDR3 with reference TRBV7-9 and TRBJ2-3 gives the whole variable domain DTGVSQNPRHKITKRGQNVTFRCDPISEHNRLYWYRQTLGQGPEFLTYFQNEAQLEKSRLLSDRFSAERPKGSFSTLEIQRTEQGDSAMYLCASNVFTDTQYFGPGTRLTVL.

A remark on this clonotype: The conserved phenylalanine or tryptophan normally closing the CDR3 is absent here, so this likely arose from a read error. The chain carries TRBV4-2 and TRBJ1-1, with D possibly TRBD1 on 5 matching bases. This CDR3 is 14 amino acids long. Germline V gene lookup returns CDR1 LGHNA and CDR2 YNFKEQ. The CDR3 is CTSSQDRGNTKAFS. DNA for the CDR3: TGTACCAGCAGTCAAGATCGGGGGAACACTAAAGCTTTCTCT.

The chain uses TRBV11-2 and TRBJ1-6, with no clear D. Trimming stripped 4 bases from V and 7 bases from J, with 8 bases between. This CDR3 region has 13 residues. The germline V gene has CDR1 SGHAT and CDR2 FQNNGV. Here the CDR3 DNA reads TGTGCCAGCAGCTCGGGCCAGAATTCACCCCTCCACTTT. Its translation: CASSSGQNSPLHF.

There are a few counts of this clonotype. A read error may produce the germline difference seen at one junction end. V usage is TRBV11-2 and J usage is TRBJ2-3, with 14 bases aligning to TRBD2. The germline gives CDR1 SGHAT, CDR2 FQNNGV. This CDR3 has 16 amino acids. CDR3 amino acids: CASSSGLAGVAHTRYF. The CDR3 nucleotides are TGTGCCAGCAGTTCGGGACTAGCGGGAGTGGCTCATACGCGGTATTTT.

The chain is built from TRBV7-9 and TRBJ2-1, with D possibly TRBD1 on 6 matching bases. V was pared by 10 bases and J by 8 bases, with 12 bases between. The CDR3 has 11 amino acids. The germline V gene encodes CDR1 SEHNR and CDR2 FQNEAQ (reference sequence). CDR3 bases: TGTGCCATCAGACGGACAGATGAGCAGTTCTTC. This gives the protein CAIRRTDEQFF.

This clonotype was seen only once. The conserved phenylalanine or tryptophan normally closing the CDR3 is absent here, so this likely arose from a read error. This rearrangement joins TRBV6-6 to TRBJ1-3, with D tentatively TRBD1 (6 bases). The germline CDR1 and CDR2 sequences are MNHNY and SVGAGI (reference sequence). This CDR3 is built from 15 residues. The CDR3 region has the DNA TGTGCCAGCAGTACCGGGGGGGGCTCTGGATACACCATATATTTA. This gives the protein CASSTGGGSGYTIYL.

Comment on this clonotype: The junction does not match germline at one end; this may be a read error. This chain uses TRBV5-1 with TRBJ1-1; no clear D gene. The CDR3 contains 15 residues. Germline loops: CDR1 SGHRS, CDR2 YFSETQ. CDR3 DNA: TGCGCTAGCAGCGTAAACGGGGTGGCGGACACTGAAGCTTTCTTT. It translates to CASSVNGVADTEAFF.

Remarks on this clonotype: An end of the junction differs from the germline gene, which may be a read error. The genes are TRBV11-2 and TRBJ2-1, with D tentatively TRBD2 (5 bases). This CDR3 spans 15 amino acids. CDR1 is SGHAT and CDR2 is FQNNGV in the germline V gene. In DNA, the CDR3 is TGTGGCAGCAGCCCCCTAGAGGGAGAGTACAATAAGCAGTTCTTC. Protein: CGSSPLEGEYNKQFF.

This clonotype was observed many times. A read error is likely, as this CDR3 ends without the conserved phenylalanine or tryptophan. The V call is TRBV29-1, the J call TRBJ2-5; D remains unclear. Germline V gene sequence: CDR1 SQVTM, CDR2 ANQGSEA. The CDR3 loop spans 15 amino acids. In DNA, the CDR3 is TGCAGCGTTGAAGGACCCGGGCACTTCCAAGAGGCCCAGTACTCC. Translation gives CSVEGPGHFQEAQYS.

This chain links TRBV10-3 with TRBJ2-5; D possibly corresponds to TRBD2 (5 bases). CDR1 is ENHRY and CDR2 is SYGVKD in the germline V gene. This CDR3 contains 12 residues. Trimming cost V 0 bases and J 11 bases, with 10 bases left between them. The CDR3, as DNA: TGTGCCATCAGTGAGTCCGGGGATACGCAGTACTTC. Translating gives CAISESGDTQYF.

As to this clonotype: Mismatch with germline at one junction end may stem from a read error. The CDR3 spells CASSAGEMSYEQYF. CDR3 sequence (DNA): TGCGCCAGCAGTGCGGGGGAGATGTCCTACGAGCAGTACTTC. J is TRBJ2-7 and V is TRBV25-1; TRBD2 agrees at 7 bases. The CDR3 has 14 residues. Germline V gene sequence: CDR1 MGHDK, CDR2 SYGVNS.

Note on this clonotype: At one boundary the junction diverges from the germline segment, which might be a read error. The CDR3 DNA reads as TGCAGCGATGAAGCGGACAGGGGGCGAGAAGAGACCCAGTATTTC. Its protein is CSDEADRGREETQYF. The V and J genes are TRBV29-1 and TRBJ2-5; TRBD1 matches 11 bases. The V gene's germline CDR1 is SQVTM and CDR2 ANQGSEA. The CDR3 covers 15 residues.

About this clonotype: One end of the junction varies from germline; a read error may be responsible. CDR3 in DNA: TGTACCAGCAGCCCCACCAGGGGGACAACCAAGGAGCTGTTTTTT. This gives the protein CTSSPTRGTTKELFF. The chain joins TRBV11-2 to TRBJ2-2, with 7 bases identical to TRBD1. The CDR3 consists of 15 residues. The germline V gene has CDR1 SGHAT and CDR2 FQNNGV.

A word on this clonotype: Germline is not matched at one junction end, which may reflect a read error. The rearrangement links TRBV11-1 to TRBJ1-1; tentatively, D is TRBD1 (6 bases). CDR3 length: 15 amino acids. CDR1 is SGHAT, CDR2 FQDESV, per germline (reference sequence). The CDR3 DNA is TGTACCAGCAGCATCGGACAGACCTTGGGGACTGAGGCTTTCTTT. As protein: CTSSIGQTLGTEAFF.

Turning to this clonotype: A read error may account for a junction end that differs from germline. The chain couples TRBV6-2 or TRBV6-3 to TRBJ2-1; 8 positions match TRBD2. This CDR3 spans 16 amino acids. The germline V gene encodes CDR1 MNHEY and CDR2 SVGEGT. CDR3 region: CASSPRTSRRANEQFF. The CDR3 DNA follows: TGCGCCAGCAGTCCCCGGACTAGCAGGAGAGCAAATGAGCAGTTCTTC.

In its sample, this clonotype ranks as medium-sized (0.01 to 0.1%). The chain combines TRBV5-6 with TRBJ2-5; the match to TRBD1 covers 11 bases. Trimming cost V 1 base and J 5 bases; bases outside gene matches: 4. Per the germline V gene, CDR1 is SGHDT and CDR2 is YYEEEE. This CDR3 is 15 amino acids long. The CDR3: CASSLPDRGRETQYF. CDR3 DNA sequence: TGTGCCAGCAGCTTGCCGGACAGGGGGCGGGAGACCCAGTACTTC.

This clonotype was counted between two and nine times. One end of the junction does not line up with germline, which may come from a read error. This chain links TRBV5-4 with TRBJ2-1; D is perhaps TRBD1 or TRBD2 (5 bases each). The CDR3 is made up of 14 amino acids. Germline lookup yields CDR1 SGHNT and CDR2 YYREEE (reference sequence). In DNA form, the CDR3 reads TGTGCCAGCAGCTCCCCTGGGACCTACAATGAACAGTTCTTC. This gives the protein CASSSPGTYNEQFF.